This is a list of T cell receptor beta chains from one sample in a study of OX40 agonist ivuxolimab in advanced cancers. Libraries were prepared by immunoSEQ multiplex PCR; TCRdb keeps only in-frame clonotypes and omits some of them. Here the sample spans roughly 35,000 clones, roughly 80% being singletons. Material: CD4+ or CD8+ T cells sorted from blood, obtained in a trial of the OX40 agonist ivuxolimab. These receptors were taken from an adult with an advanced solid tumor such as melanoma, head and neck, liver or kidney cancer. Each CDR3 is given with its conserved first and last residue. Each record gives: clone size, V gene, D gene, J gene, CDR3 DNA, CDR3 protein. A D gene is named only where the DNA matches it firmly. The listing skips clone size in some rows; elsewhere it reads once, few, many or a size class.

size: -; V: TRBV18; D: -; J: TRBJ2-7; DNA: TGTGCCAGCTCCCCGGGACTTACCTACGAGCAGTACTTC; CDR3: CASSPGLTYEQYF
size: -; V: TRBV5-4; D: -; J: TRBJ2-3; DNA: TGTGCCAGCAGCTTGGGACCCGGGGTTACAGATACGCAGTATTTT; CDR3: CASSLGPGVTDTQYF
size: -; V: TRBV11-2; D: -; J: TRBJ1-2; DNA: TGTGCCAGCAGCGTGGCGTCAGGAGACTACTATGGCTACACCTTC; CDR3: CASSVASGDYYGYTF
size: -; V: TRBV19; D: TRBD1; J: TRBJ2-1; DNA: TGTGCCAGTAGTAACAGGGGGCTCTCCTACAATGAGCAGTTCTTC; CDR3: CASSNRGLSYNEQFF
size: -; V: TRBV2; D: TRBD1; J: TRBJ2-7; DNA: TGTGCCAGCAGAGACAGGACAGGTCCAGCCTACGAGCAGTACTTC; CDR3: CASRDRTGPAYEQYF
size: -; V: TRBV28; D: -; J: TRBJ2-7; DNA: TGTGCCAGCACGCCGGTCGCCGGGGGCGCGGCGGGCTCCTACGAGCAGTACTTC; CDR3: CASTPVAGGAAGSYEQYF
size: -; V: TRBV28; D: -; J: TRBJ2-7; DNA: TGTGCCAGCAGCATAGGGGCCTACGAGCAGTACTTC; CDR3: CASSIGAYEQYF
size: -; V: TRBV27; D: TRBD1; J: TRBJ2-7; DNA: TGTGCCTCGACGGGACAGGGGGCGAACGAGCAGTACTTC; CDR3: CASTGQGANEQYF
size: -; V: TRBV6-5; D: -; J: TRBJ1-1; DNA: TGTGCCAGCAGTTACGCGGCAGGAGAAGCTTTCTTT; CDR3: CASSYAAGEAFF
size: -; V: TRBV5-1; D: -; J: TRBJ2-7; DNA: TGCGCCAGCAGCTTGTTAGGCAATACCTACGAGCAGTACTTC; CDR3: CASSLLGNTYEQYF
size: -; V: TRBV15; D: TRBD1; J: TRBJ1-1; DNA: TGTGCCACCAGCACCCGACAGGGGTCGAACACTGAAGCTTTCTTT; CDR3: CATSTRQGSNTEAFF
size: -; V: TRBV30; D: -; J: TRBJ1-1; DNA: TGTGCCTGGAGCGACCGTTTTTACACTGAAGCTTTCTTT; CDR3: CAWSDRFYTEAFF
size: once; V: TRBV7-9; D: TRBD2; J: TRBJ2-3; DNA: TGTGCCAGCAGCCGCGGGGGAACTAGCACAGATACGCAGTATTTT; CDR3: CASSRGGTSTDTQYF
size: -; V: TRBV5-6; D: -; J: TRBJ2-1; DNA: TGTGCCAGCAGCCGGACGGGGACACTACACAATGAGCAGTTCTTC; CDR3: CASSRTGTLHNEQFF
size: -; V: TRBV5-6; D: -; J: TRBJ2-7; DNA: TGTGCCAGCAGCTTAACGGGGGCAGGGTCTTACGAGCAGTACTTC; CDR3: CASSLTGAGSYEQYF
size: -; V: TRBV7-9; D: -; J: TRBJ1-1; DNA: TGTGCCAGCAGCTTGGGATCGAACACTGAAGCTTTCTTT; CDR3: CASSLGSNTEAFF
size: few; V: TRBV25-1; D: -; J: TRBJ1-2; DNA: TGTGCCAGCAGTGAATGGGGACGGGCGACTTCAGGTCACTACACCTTC; CDR3: CASSEWGRATSGHYTF
size: -; V: TRBV6-1; D: TRBD2; J: TRBJ2-5; DNA: TGTGCCAGCAGTGGCGGGGGGGCCCAAGAGACCCAGTACTTC; CDR3: CASSGGGAQETQYF
size: -; V: TRBV6-5; D: TRBD1; J: TRBJ2-1; DNA: TGTGCCAGCAGTGAAAGGACAGGGAACAATGAGCAGTTCTTC; CDR3: CASSERTGNNEQFF
size: -; V: TRBV2; D: -; J: TRBJ2-1; DNA: TGTGCCAGCATATCACGCGGAGCCCTCGAGCAGTTCTTC; CDR3: CASISRGALEQFF
size: -; V: TRBV5-4; D: TRBD1; J: TRBJ1-1; DNA: TGTGCCAGCAGCTTGACAATTGGACAGGGGGCGACTGAAGCTTTCTTT; CDR3: CASSLTIGQGATEAFF
size: -; V: TRBV19; D: -; J: TRBJ1-1; DNA: TGTGCCAGTAGTCTCCAGGCTCCGAACACTGAAGCTTTCTTT; CDR3: CASSLQAPNTEAFF
size: -; V: TRBV11-2; D: TRBD1; J: TRBJ1-2; DNA: TGTGCCAGCAGCTCACCTTCGACAGGGAACTATGGCTACACCTTC; CDR3: CASSSPSTGNYGYTF
size: -; V: TRBV7-9; D: -; J: TRBJ2-2; DNA: TGTGCCAGCAGTAGCACAAACACCGGGGAGCTGTTTTTT; CDR3: CASSSTNTGELFF
size: -; V: TRBV30; D: TRBD1; J: TRBJ1-4; DNA: TGTGCCTGGAGTCCCATGACAGGGGGCAATGAAAAACTGTTTTTT; CDR3: CAWSPMTGGNEKLFF
size: few; V: TRBV11-2; D: TRBD1; J: TRBJ1-6; DNA: TGTGCCAGCAGCTATGAGGGGGCGTATTCACCCCTCCACTTT; CDR3: CASSYEGAYSPLHF
size: -; V: TRBV7-9; D: TRBD2; J: TRBJ2-7; DNA: TGTGCCAGCAGCCATAGCGGGGGGGCCCACGAGCAGTACTTC; CDR3: CASSHSGGAHEQYF
size: -; V: TRBV6-6; D: -; J: TRBJ1-4; DNA: TGTGCCAGCAGTTACTCTAATGGTGGCGCCCAGGAAAAACTGTTTTTT; CDR3: CASSYSNGGAQEKLFF
size: -; V: TRBV27; D: -; J: TRBJ1-4; DNA: TGTGCCAGCAGCCCTCAGGGGTTTGAGGGAGAAAAACTGTTTTTT; CDR3: CASSPQGFEGEKLFF
size: -; V: TRBV6-1; D: -; J: TRBJ2-7; DNA: TGTGCCAGCAGTGAAGGACCGGTCAGCTCCTACGAGCAGTACTTC; CDR3: CASSEGPVSSYEQYF
size: few; V: TRBV18; D: -; J: TRBJ1-1; DNA: TGTGCCAGCTCACCACGGGAGGGTGCGAACACTGAAGCTTTCTTT; CDR3: CASSPREGANTEAFF
size: -; V: TRBV7-8; D: -; J: TRBJ1-1; DNA: TGTGCCGCGGGACTCCTGAACACTGAAGCTTTCTTT; CDR3: CAAGLLNTEAFF
size: -; V: TRBV28; D: -; J: TRBJ1-4; DNA: TGTGCCAGCAGTCTTCCAGGGTCTAATGAAAAACTGTTTTTT; CDR3: CASSLPGSNEKLFF
size: -; V: TRBV15; D: TRBD1; J: TRBJ2-1; DNA: TGTGCCACCAATGTCGGGACAGGGTTGGTCAAGGAGCAGTTCTTC; CDR3: CATNVGTGLVKEQFF
size: -; V: TRBV5-5; D: -; J: TRBJ2-3; DNA: TGTGCCAGCAACCTCCCCGGTGGTCCGTATACGCAGTATTTT; CDR3: CASNLPGGPYTQYF
size: -; V: TRBV29-1; D: -; J: TRBJ2-7; DNA: TGCAGCGTTGAGAGAAAGGACAGCTTCTCCTACGAGCAGTACTTC; CDR3: CSVERKDSFSYEQYF
size: -; V: TRBV28; D: TRBD1; J: TRBJ1-2; DNA: TGTGCCAGCAGTCCGGGACAGGTATACGGCTACACCTTC; CDR3: CASSPGQVYGYTF
size: -; V: TRBV6-5; D: -; J: TRBJ1-2; DNA: TGTGCCAGCAGTTACACTACGACCTTCTCCTATGGCTACACCTTC; CDR3: CASSYTTTFSYGYTF
size: -; V: TRBV2; D: -; J: TRBJ2-7; DNA: TGTGCCAGCACTCGGGGCTTCTACGAGCAGTACTTC; CDR3: CASTRGFYEQYF
size: -; V: TRBV5-6; D: TRBD2; J: TRBJ2-5; DNA: TGTGCCAGCAGCACTACGGGACTAGCGGTGGGAGAGACCCAGTACTTC; CDR3: CASSTTGLAVGETQYF
size: -; V: TRBV5-1; D: TRBD1; J: TRBJ2-1; DNA: TGCGCCAGCAACACCCTCGGACAGGGCTATTGGAATGAGCAGTTCTTC; CDR3: CASNTLGQGYWNEQFF
size: -; V: TRBV5-6; D: -; J: TRBJ1-1; DNA: TGTGCCAGCAGCTCAACGGGAGCTGGTGAAGCTTTCTTT; CDR3: CASSSTGAGEAFF